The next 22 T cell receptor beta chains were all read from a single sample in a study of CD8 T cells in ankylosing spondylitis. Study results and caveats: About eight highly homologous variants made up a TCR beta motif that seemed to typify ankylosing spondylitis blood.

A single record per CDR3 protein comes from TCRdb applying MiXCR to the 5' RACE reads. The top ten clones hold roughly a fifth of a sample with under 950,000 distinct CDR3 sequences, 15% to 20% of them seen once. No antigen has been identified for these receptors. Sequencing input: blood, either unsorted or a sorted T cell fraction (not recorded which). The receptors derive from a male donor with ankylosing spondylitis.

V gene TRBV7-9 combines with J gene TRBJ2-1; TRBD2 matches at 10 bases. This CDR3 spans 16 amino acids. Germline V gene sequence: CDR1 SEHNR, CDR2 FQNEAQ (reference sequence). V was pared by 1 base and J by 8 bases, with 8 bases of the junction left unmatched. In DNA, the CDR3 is TGTGCCAGCAGCTTAGGGGCTAGCGGGAGTATCGATGAGCAGTTCTTC. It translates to CASSLGASGSIDEQFF.

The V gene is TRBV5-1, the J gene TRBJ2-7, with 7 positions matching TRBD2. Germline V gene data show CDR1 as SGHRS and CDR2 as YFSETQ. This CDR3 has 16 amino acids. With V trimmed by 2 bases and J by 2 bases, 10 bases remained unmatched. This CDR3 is CASSFLWEGGPYEQYF. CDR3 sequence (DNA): TGCGCCAGCAGCTTCCTATGGGAGGGAGGACCCTACGAGCAGTACTTC.

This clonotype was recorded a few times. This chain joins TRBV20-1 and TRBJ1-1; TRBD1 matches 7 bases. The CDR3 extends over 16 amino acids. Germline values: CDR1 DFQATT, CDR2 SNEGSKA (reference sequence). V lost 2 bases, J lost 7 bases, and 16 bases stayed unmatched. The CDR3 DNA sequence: TGCAGTGCTAGACCAACCGGACAGGCAGGGATTAGTGAAGCTTTCTTT. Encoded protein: CSARPTGQAGISEAFF.

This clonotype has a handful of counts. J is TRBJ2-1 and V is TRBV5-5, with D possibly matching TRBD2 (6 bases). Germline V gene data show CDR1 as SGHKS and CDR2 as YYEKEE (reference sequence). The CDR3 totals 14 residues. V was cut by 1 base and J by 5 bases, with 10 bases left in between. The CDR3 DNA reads TGTGCCAGCAGCTTGCTGGGACTGCACAATGAGCAGTTCTTC. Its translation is CASSLLGLHNEQFF.

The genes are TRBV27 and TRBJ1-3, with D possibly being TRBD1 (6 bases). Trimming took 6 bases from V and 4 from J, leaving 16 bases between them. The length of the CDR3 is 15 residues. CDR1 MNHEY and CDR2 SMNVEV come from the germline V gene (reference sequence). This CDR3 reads CASSAMTGWGNTIYF. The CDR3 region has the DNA TGTGCCAGCAGCGCGATGACAGGCTGGGGAAACACCATATATTTT.

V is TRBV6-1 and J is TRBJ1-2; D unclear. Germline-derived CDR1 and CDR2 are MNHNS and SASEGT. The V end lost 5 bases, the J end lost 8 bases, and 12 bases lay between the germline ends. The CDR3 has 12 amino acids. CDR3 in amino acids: CASSFSSLGYTF. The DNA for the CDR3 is TGTGCCAGCAGTTTTAGCAGTCTCGGCTACACCTTC.

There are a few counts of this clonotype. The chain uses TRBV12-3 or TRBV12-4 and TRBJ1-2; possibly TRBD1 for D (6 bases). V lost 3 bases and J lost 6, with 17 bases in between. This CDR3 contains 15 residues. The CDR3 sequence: CASSLWGGPGDGYTF. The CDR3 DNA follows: TGTGCCAGCAGTTTGTGGGGGGGGCCAGGTGATGGCTACACCTTC.

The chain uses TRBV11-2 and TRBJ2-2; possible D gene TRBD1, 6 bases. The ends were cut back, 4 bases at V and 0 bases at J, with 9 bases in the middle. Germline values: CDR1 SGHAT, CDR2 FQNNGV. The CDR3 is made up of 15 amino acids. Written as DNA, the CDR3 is TGTGCCAGCAGCTACGACAGGACGAACACCGGGGAGCTGTTTTTT. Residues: CASSYDRTNTGELFF.

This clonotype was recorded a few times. CDR3 sequence reads: CASSFLGSTQETQYF. The CDR3 DNA is TGTGCCAGCAGCTTTTTAGGCAGCACGCAAGAGACCCAGTACTTC. This chain connects TRBV7-8 to TRBJ2-5; D remains unclear. Between the trimmed V and J ends, which lost 3 bases and 2 bases, there was a span of 13 bases. Germline V CDR1 and CDR2: SGHVS, FQNEAQ. This CDR3 has 15 amino acids.

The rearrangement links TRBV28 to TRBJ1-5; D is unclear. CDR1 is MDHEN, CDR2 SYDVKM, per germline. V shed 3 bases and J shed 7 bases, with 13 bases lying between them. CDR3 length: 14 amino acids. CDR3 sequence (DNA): TGTGCCAGCAGTTTTGTGGCAGCAGAACAGCCCCAGCATTTT. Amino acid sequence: CASSFVAAEQPQHF.

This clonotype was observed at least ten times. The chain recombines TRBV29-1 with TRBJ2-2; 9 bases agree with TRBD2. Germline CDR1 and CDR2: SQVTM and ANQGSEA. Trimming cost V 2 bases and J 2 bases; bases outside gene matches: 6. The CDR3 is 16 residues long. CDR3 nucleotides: TGCAGCGTTGAATTTCGCGGGAGGGCCAACACCGGGGAGCTGTTTTTT. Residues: CSVEFRGRANTGELFF.

CDR3 loop: CASSSLAGGQETQYF. The CDR3 bases are TGTGCCAGCAGCTCCCTAGCGGGAGGTCAAGAGACCCAGTACTTC. The chain links TRBV7-2 to TRBJ2-5; 11 nucleotides line up with TRBD2. Looked up from germline, CDR1 is SGHTA and CDR2 is FQGNSA. This CDR3 contains 15 residues. The V segment lost 4 bases and the J segment 2 bases; nucleotides outside the gene matches: 3.

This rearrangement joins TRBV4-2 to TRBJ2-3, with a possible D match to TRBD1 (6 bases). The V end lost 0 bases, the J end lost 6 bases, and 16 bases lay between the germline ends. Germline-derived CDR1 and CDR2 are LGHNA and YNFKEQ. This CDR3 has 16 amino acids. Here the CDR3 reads CASSQELAWGLDTQYF. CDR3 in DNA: TGTGCCAGCAGCCAAGAACTGGCGTGGGGGCTGGATACGCAGTATTTT.

The CDR3 region is CASSQDRVLGTNTEAFF. Here the CDR3 DNA reads TGCGCCAGCAGCCAAGATAGGGTTTTGGGGACGAACACTGAAGCTTTCTTT. The rearrangement uses TRBV4-1 and TRBJ1-1, with D maybe TRBD1 (5 bases). V was cut by 0 bases and J by 1 base, with 15 bases left in between. CDR3 length: 17 residues. Germline CDR1 and CDR2: MGHRA and YSYEKL.

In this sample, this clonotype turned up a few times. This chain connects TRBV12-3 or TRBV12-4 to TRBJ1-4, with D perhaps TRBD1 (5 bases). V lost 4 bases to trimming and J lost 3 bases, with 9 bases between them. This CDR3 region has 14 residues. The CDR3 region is CASSSGLANEKLFF. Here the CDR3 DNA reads TGTGCCAGCAGTTCAGGGCTGGCTAATGAAAAACTGTTTTTT.

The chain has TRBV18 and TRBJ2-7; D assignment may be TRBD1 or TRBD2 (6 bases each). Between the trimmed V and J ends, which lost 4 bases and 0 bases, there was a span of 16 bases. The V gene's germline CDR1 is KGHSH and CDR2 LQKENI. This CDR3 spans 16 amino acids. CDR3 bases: TGTGCCAGCTCACAGGGGCGGGACACCTACTCCTACGAGCAGTACTTC. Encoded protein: CASSQGRDTYSYEQYF.

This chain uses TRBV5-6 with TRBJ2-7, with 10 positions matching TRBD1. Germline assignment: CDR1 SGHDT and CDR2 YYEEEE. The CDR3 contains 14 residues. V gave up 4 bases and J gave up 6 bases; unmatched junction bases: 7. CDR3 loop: CASSAGQGLVEQYF. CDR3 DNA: TGTGCCAGCAGCGCGGGACAGGGGCTGGTCGAGCAGTACTTC. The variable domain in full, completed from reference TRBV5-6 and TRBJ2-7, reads DAGVTQSPTHLIKTRGQQVTLRCSPKSGHDTVSWYQQALGQGPQFIFQYYEEEERQRGNFPDRFSGHQFPNYSSELNVNALLLGDSALYLCASSAGQGLVEQYFGPGTRLTVT.

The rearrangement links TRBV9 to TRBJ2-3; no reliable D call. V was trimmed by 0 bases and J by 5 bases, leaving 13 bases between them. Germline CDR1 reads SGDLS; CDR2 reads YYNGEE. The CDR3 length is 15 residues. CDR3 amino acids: CASSVGGGTVDTQYF. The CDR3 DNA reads TGTGCCAGCAGCGTAGGAGGCGGAACGGTAGATACGCAGTATTTT.

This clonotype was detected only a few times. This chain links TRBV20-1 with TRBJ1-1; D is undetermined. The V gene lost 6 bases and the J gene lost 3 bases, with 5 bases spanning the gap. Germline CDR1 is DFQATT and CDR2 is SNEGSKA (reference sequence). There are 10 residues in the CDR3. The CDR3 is CSADDTEAFF. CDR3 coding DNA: TGCAGTGCAGATGACACTGAAGCTTTCTTT.

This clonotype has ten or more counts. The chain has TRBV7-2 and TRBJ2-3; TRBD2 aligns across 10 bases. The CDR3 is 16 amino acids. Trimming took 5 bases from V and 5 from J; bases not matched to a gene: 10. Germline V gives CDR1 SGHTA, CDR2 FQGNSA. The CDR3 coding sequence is TGTGCCAGCAGCATCCAAGCGGGAGGGGGTGGAGATACGCAGTATTTT. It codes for CASSIQAGGGGDTQYF.

This CDR3 is CASSGVGIFSYNEQFF. DNA for the CDR3: TGTGCCAGCAGCGGGGTGGGCATATTCTCCTACAATGAGCAGTTCTTC. This chain uses TRBV5-6 with TRBJ2-1; D uncertain. Between the trimmed V and J ends, which lost 4 bases and 0 bases, there was a span of 14 bases. Per germline, CDR1 SGHDT and CDR2 YYEEEE. The CDR3 runs 16 residues.

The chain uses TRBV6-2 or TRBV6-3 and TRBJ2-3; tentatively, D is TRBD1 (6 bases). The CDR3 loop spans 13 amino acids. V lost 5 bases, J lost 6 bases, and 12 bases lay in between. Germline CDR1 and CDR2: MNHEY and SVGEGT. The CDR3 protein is CASSATGYDTQYF. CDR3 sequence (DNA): TGTGCCAGCAGTGCAACAGGGTACGATACGCAGTATTTT.